These T cell receptor beta chains were read from a single sample in a study of human T cells and chemical hapten exposure. Each CDR3 protein gets one entry after TCRdb re-called the 5' RACE reads with MiXCR. This sample yields 75,000 or so distinct CDR3 sequences, of which around 15% are seen a single time; nearly 7% belongs to the top ten. These receptors originate from a female donor in good health. Each CDR3 is given with its conserved first and last residue. Each record gives: J gene, V gene, CDR3 protein.

j_gene: TRBJ2-2; v_gene: TRBV2; CDR3aa: CASRGAVNTGELFF
j_gene: TRBJ1-6; v_gene: TRBV6-2/TRBV6-3; CDR3aa: CASKILQDNSPLHF
j_gene: TRBJ2-5; v_gene: TRBV9; CDR3aa: CASSPTSGVQETQYF
j_gene: TRBJ1-2; v_gene: TRBV20-1; CDR3aa: CSARDMGQGMAGYTF
j_gene: TRBJ1-1; v_gene: TRBV5-6; CDR3aa: CASSLSNYEAFF
j_gene: TRBJ1-5; v_gene: TRBV6-6; CDR3aa: CASSYVSNQPQHF
j_gene: TRBJ1-6; v_gene: TRBV12-3/TRBV12-4; CDR3aa: CASSLGQYNSPLHF
j_gene: TRBJ2-7; v_gene: TRBV9; CDR3aa: CASSVGPVEYEQYF
j_gene: TRBJ1-1; v_gene: TRBV5-1; CDR3aa: CASSLGGQGRTEAFF
j_gene: TRBJ2-2; v_gene: TRBV9; CDR3aa: CASTPTGDETGELFF
j_gene: TRBJ1-5; v_gene: TRBV5-5; CDR3aa: CASSLYGDGQPQHF
j_gene: TRBJ2-1; v_gene: TRBV29-1; CDR3aa: CSTGGAGGYNEQFF
j_gene: TRBJ2-6; v_gene: TRBV5-1; CDR3aa: CASSPEAGAGANVLTF
j_gene: TRBJ2-3; v_gene: TRBV3-1; CDR3aa: CASSTRTGTAPDTQYF
j_gene: TRBJ2-1; v_gene: TRBV20-1; CDR3aa: CSAQGGLAGVNEQFF
j_gene: TRBJ1-2; v_gene: TRBV20-1; CDR3aa: CSAREGIYGYTF
j_gene: TRBJ2-3; v_gene: TRBV20-1; CDR3aa: CSAMSTDTQYF
j_gene: TRBJ2-1; v_gene: TRBV4-1; CDR3aa: CASSRAGGLYNEQFF
j_gene: TRBJ1-2; v_gene: TRBV20-1; CDR3aa: CSARDGNYGYTF
j_gene: TRBJ2-7; v_gene: TRBV28; CDR3aa: CASSPRGWGGIQYF
j_gene: TRBJ1-2; v_gene: TRBV7-9; CDR3aa: CASSPNRDRGQDYGYTF
j_gene: TRBJ2-2; v_gene: TRBV12-3/TRBV12-4; CDR3aa: CASSFTSGSIGELFF
j_gene: TRBJ2-5; v_gene: TRBV12-3/TRBV12-4; CDR3aa: CASSFGRAGGETQYF
j_gene: TRBJ2-5; v_gene: TRBV6-2/TRBV6-3; CDR3aa: CASSYAAGTQYF
j_gene: TRBJ2-3; v_gene: TRBV7-2; CDR3aa: CASSTDSHTQYF
j_gene: TRBJ2-1; v_gene: TRBV5-1; CDR3aa: CASSLAGEYNEQFF
j_gene: TRBJ2-1; v_gene: TRBV7-9; CDR3aa: CASSPWTSGQNYNEQFF
j_gene: TRBJ1-5; v_gene: TRBV6-5; CDR3aa: CASGVFVGSDQPQHF
j_gene: TRBJ2-1; v_gene: TRBV6-6; CDR3aa: CASSYGPALNNEQFF
j_gene: TRBJ2-1; v_gene: TRBV18; CDR3aa: CASSKSGWDEQFF
j_gene: TRBJ2-1; v_gene: TRBV19; CDR3aa: CASSIGGTGYNEQFF
j_gene: TRBJ2-7; v_gene: TRBV5-4; CDR3aa: CASSLPGADEQYF
j_gene: TRBJ2-6; v_gene: TRBV10-3; CDR3aa: CAISEQNNEVLTF
j_gene: TRBJ1-2; v_gene: TRBV6-5; CDR3aa: CASSYYQGAYGYTF
j_gene: TRBJ2-7; v_gene: TRBV6-2/TRBV6-3; CDR3aa: CASSYSAGQGTYEQYF
j_gene: TRBJ1-2; v_gene: TRBV7-2; CDR3aa: CASSFTENYGYTF
j_gene: TRBJ2-7; v_gene: TRBV3-1; CDR3aa: CASSQEYIDPSSYEQYF
j_gene: TRBJ1-3; v_gene: TRBV10-3; CDR3aa: CAISDGGWRNSGNTIYF
j_gene: TRBJ2-4; v_gene: TRBV20-1; CDR3aa: CSARDRVAKNIQYF
j_gene: TRBJ2-7; v_gene: TRBV6-5; CDR3aa: CASMAGGKYEQYF
j_gene: TRBJ2-7; v_gene: TRBV7-8; CDR3aa: CASSNREATYEQYF
j_gene: TRBJ2-7; v_gene: TRBV25-1; CDR3aa: CASSEYSAYEQYF
j_gene: TRBJ1-1; v_gene: TRBV12-3/TRBV12-4; CDR3aa: CASRPGTTNTEAFF
j_gene: TRBJ2-6; v_gene: TRBV5-1; CDR3aa: CASSPQGAPTSGANVLTF
j_gene: TRBJ2-3; v_gene: TRBV6-1; CDR3aa: CASRSSAGDTDTQYF
j_gene: TRBJ1-2; v_gene: TRBV7-9; CDR3aa: CASSLTRDGYTF
j_gene: TRBJ2-5; v_gene: TRBV28; CDR3aa: CASRAAKETQYF
j_gene: TRBJ1-1; v_gene: TRBV10-3; CDR3aa: CAITRTGDTEAFF
j_gene: TRBJ2-7; v_gene: TRBV7-9; CDR3aa: CASSLEGGTRLYEQYF
j_gene: TRBJ1-5; v_gene: TRBV30; CDR3aa: CAWSGQGFLSYQPQHF
j_gene: TRBJ1-1; v_gene: TRBV11-2; CDR3aa: CASNVQGVGTEAFF
j_gene: TRBJ2-2; v_gene: TRBV7-2; CDR3aa: CASSWKGRDTGELFF
j_gene: TRBJ2-7; v_gene: TRBV7-2; CDR3aa: CASRSRGLAGVPYEQYF
j_gene: TRBJ2-3; v_gene: TRBV7-9; CDR3aa: CASSLRRGRTDTQYF
j_gene: TRBJ1-1; v_gene: TRBV3-1; CDR3aa: CASSQTVVTNTEAFF
j_gene: TRBJ2-2; v_gene: TRBV5-4; CDR3aa: CASSLDRGVYTGELFF
j_gene: TRBJ2-7; v_gene: TRBV30; CDR3aa: CAWSAGGVQYF